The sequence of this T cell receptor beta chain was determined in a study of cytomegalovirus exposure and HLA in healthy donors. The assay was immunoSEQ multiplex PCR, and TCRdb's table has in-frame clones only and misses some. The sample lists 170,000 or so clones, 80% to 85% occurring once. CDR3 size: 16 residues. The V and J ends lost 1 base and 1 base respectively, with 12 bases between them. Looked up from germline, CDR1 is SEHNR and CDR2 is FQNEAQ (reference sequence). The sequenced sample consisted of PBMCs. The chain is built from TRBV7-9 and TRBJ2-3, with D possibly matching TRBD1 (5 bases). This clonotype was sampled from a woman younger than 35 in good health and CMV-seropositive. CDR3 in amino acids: CASSLDGLQGTDTQYF. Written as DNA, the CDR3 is TGTGCCAGCAGCTTAGATGGTCTACAGGGCACAGATACGCAGTATTTT. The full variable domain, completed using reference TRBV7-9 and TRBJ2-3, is DTGVSQNPRHKITKRGQNVTFRCDPISEHNRLYWYRQTLGQGPEFLTYFQNEAQLEKSRLLSDRFSAERPKGSFSTLEIQRTEQGDSAMYLCASSLDGLQGTDTQYFGPGTRLTVL.